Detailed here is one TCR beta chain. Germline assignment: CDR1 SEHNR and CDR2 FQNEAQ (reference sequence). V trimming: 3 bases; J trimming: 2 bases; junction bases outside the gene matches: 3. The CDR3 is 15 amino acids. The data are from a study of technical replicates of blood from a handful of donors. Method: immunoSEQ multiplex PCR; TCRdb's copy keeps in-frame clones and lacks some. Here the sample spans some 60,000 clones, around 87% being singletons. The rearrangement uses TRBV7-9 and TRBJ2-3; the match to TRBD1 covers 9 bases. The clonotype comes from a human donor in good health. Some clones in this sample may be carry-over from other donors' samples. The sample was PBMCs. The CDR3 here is CASSLGQGLTDTQYF. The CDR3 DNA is TGTGCCAGCAGCTTGGGACAGGGACTCACAGATACGCAGTATTTT.